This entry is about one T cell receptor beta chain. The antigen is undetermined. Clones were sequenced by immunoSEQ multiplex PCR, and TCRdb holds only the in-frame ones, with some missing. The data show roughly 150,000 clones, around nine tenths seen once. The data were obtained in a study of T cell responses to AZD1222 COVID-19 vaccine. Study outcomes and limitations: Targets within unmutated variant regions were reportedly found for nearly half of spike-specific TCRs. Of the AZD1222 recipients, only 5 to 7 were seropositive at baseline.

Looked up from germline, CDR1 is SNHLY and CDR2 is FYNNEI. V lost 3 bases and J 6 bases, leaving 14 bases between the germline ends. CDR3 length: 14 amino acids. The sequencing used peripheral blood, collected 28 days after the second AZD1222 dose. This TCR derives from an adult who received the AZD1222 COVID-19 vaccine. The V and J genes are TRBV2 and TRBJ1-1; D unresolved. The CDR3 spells CASSEFLGIAEAFF. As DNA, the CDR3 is TGTGCCAGCAGTGAGTTTCTGGGAATTGCTGAAGCTTTCTTT.